This record concerns one TCR beta chain sequence. Many counts were recorded for this clonotype. No cognate antigen has been identified for it. No much larger clone is present one base from it, and per-base qualities are unavailable. The CDR3 measures 16 amino acids from cysteine to phenylalanine. Only the CDR3 DNA is retained, 48 bases long and in frame from the first base. For this chain, trimming is 6 bases at the V end and 2 bases at the J end, and the number of junction bases without a gene match is 11. The run used an Illumina NovaSeq 6000. TCR cDNA was synthesized by 5'RACE template switching, through which a universal primer site and unique molecular identifiers were introduced. Priming for cDNA synthesis came from both the TCR alpha and TCR beta constant segments. Library amplification used two PCR steps, and the second PCR step added sample barcodes and sequencing adapters. Sequencing of libraries was done on Illumina HiSeq 2500 (2x100 bp) or NovaSeq (2x150 bp). The study's processing was this. Demultiplexing of reads and collapsing into UMI consensus sequences were performed with MIGEC, and V(D)J alignment was carried out with MiXCR. Clonotypes responding to the vaccine were identified with edgeR on replicate PBMC samples, with the criteria of FDR below 0.01 and a log2 fold change above 5 up to day 15. Each bulk clonotype received a CD4 or CD8 identity based on whether the sequenced CD4 or CD8 repertoire contained that clonotype at higher abundance. Using fastp at Q25 and MiXCR, TCRdb reprocessed the public reads and kept productive beta chains. Duplicate CDR3 protein sequences are folded into a single record with the most common DNA and genes. V and J calls and clone size were set by TCRdb, not the authors. This sample lists about 250,000 distinct CDR3 sequences; more than 3.5% were detected once. The ten largest account for about a fifth of the sample.

This specimen belongs to a study of T cells after yellow fever vaccination (dated by TCRdb to the late 2010s). Turning to the overall study: Libraries from fractions with low cell numbers were prepared with the SMART-Seq v4 Ultra Low Input RNA kit. To follow T-cell clones before and after primary and booster YFV17D yellow fever vaccination, bulk TCR alpha and beta repertoires were sequenced over time. The cohort comprised two healthy male donors, one aged 18 to 29 and one aged 30 to 40 years. Bulk PBMC replicates and cell subsets were isolated from blood drawn at multiple timepoints before and after both primary and secondary immunization. What the work shows at the level of the full study, not this receptor alone: After the booster, most clones that had expanded after primary vaccination were detected again (over 95% of CD4 and roughly nine tenths of CD8), suggesting broad maintenance of memory. A small fraction of clonotypes showed up in both the CD4 and CD8 compartments, probably as a result of convergent recombination. Because only a couple of donors were included in the study, the extent to which the findings can be generalized is limited. FACS-sorted repertoires could contain abundant contaminating clonotypes from the bulk population, so computational filtering was required. Compared with the primary T-cell response, the secondary T-cell response was faster but weaker, reaching its peak on day 5 rather than on day 15.

The treatment or condition label here, explained by the study, means: live attenuated yellow fever vaccine strain. At each blood-draw timepoint, two biological replicates of bulk PBMCs were collected. PBMCs were isolated from peripheral blood using a standard Ficoll-Paque protocol. TriZol was used to extract RNA from bulk PBMCs, CD4 and CD8 fractions, and dextramer-positive and dextramer-negative fractions. This clonotype was sampled from a man aged 18 to 29 who received the YFV17D yellow fever vaccine. The rearrangement combines TRBV12-3 or TRBV12-4 with TRBJ1-1; 8 central nucleotides agree with TRBD1. The sample in question was PBMCs, obtained 15 days after the yellow fever booster vaccination. The base sequence is TGTGCCAGCAGCCCCCAGGGGGCCCATGCCAACACTGAAGCTTTCTTT. Its product reads: CASSPQGAHANTEAFF.